This section outlines one T cell receptor beta chain sequence together with its context. Profiling relied on immunoSEQ multiplex PCR, and the TCRdb table lists in-frame clones only, not all of them. The repertoire holds more than 55,000 clones, with just over 90% as singletons. The CDR3 extends over 14 amino acids. Trimming left V 1 base short and J 0 bases short, with 7 bases between. The germline V gene has CDR1 LNHDA and CDR2 SQIVND (reference sequence). The data belong to a study of T cell changes during pregnancy in multiple sclerosis. The source was peripheral blood, collected in the second trimester of pregnancy. The sequence derives from a female donor with multiple sclerosis, enrolled in a pregnancy study. This sequence joins TRBV19 and TRBJ2-7; D unclear. CDR3 sequence reads: CASSIGRRSYEQYF. The CDR3 DNA reads TGTGCCAGTAGTATAGGCAGGCGCTCCTACGAGCAGTACTTC.